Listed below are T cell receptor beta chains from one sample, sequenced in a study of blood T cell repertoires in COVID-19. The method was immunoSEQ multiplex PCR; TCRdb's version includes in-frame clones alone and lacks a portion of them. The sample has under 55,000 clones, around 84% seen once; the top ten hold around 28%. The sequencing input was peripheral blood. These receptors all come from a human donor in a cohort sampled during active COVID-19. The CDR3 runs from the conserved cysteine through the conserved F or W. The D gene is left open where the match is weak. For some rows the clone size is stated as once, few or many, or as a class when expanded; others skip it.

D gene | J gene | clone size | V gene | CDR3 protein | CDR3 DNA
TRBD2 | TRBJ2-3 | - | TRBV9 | CASSVASGTTSGISGTQYF | TGTGCCAGCAGCGTAGCTTCGGGGACAACTAGCGGGATCTCGGGTACGCAGTATTTT
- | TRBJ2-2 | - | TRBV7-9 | CASSRVVGSANTGELFF | TGTGCCAGCAGCCGGGTGGTGGGTTCCGCGAACACCGGGGAGCTGTTTTTT
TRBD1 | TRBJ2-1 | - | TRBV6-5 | CASTRTGGGEEQFF | TGTGCCAGCACCCGGACAGGGGGAGGTGAAGAGCAGTTCTTC
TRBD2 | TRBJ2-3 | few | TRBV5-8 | CAHPGGKVRTDTQYF | TGTGCCCACCCGGGAGGGAAGGTGAGGACAGATACGCAGTATTTT
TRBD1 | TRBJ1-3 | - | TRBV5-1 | CASSMRTGSGNTIYF | TGCGCCAGCAGCATGCGGACAGGGAGTGGAAACACCATATATTTT
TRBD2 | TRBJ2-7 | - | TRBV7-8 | CASTRTSGANYEQYF | TGTGCCAGCACCCGGACTAGCGGGGCTAACTACGAGCAGTACTTC
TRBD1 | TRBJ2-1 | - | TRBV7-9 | CASSATGGIDEQFF | TGTGCCAGCAGCGCGACAGGGGGAATCGATGAGCAGTTCTTC
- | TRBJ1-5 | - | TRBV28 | CASTQTGFGNQPQHF | TGTGCCAGCACTCAAACAGGGTTTGGCAATCAGCCCCAGCATTTT
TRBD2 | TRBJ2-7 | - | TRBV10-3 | CAIRGGTSVPYEQYF | TGTGCCATCAGGGGAGGGACTAGCGTTCCCTACGAGCAGTACTTC
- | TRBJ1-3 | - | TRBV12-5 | CASGFRGTRSSGNTIYF | TGTGCTAGTGGTTTCAGGGGCACCCGAAGCTCTGGAAACACCATATATTTT
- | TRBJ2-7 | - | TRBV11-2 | CASTQARGEQYF | TGTGCCAGCACCCAGGCCAGGGGCGAGCAGTACTTC
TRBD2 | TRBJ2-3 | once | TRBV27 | CASSLSPGLATDTQYF | TGTGCCAGCAGTTTATCGCCGGGACTAGCCACAGATACGCAGTATTTT